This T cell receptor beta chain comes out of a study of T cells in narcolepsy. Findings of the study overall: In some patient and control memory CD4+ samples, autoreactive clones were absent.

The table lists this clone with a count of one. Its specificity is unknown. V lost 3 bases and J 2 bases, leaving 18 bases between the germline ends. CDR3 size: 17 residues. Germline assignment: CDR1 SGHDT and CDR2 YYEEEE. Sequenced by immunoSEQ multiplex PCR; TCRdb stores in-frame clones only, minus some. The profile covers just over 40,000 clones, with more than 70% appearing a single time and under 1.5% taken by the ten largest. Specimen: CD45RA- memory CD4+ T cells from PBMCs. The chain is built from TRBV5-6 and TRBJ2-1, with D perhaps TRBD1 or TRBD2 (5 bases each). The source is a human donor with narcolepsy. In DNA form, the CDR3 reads TGTGCCAGCAGCTCTCCTGGGACCGGGGATCCCTACAATGAGCAGTTCTTC. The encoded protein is CASSSPGTGDPYNEQFF.